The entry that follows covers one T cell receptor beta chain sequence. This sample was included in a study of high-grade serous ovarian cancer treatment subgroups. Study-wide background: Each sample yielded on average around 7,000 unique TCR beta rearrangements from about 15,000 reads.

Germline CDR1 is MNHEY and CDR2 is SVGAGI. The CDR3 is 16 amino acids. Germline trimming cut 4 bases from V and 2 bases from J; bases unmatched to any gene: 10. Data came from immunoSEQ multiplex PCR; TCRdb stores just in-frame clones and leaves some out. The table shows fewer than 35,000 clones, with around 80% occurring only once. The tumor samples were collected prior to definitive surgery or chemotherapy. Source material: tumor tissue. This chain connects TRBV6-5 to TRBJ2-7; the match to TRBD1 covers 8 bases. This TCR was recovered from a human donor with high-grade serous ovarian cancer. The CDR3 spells CASSSQGPGGTYEQYF. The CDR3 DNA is TGTGCCAGCAGTTCCCAAGGGCCAGGGGGCACCTACGAGCAGTACTTC.